The 32 T cell receptor beta chains in this list originate from one sample, sequenced in a study of lymphopenia after photon versus proton radiotherapy. Measured with immunoSEQ multiplex PCR; TCRdb has only the in-frame clones, and not every one. This sample has tens of thousands of clones; roughly 83% occur once, and the top ten carry around 2%. The sequences come from peripheral blood, collected from a patient treated with proton-based radiotherapy. The receptors were gathered from a man aged 55 to 70 with pancreatic cancer.

The rearrangement uses TRBV29-1 and TRBJ2-5; no firm D call. The CDR3 extends over 12 amino acids. Trimming pared 3 bases from V and 5 bases from J, leaving 10 bases between. Germline-derived CDR1 and CDR2 are SQVTM and ANQGSEA. CDR3 sequence: CSVDLGGETQYF. DNA of the CDR3: TGCAGCGTTGATTTGGGTGGGGAGACCCAGTACTTC.

CDR3 sequence (DNA): TGTGCCAGCAGCTCCCTCAGTTCCGGTTCTGGAAACACCATATATTTT. It is translated as CASSSLSSGSGNTIYF. The chain combines TRBV7-9 with TRBJ1-3, with unresolved D. Trimming removed 4 bases from V and 1 base from J, with 14 bases in between. Germline lookup yields CDR1 SEHNR and CDR2 FQNEAQ (reference sequence). The CDR3 consists of 16 residues.

CDR3 region: CASSYGTGGPDTQYF. The CDR3 DNA sequence: TGTGCCAGCAGCTACGGGACAGGGGGGCCAGATACGCAGTATTTT. The chain recombines TRBV5-6 with TRBJ2-3; TRBD1 matches 11 bases. The CDR3 has 15 residues. J lost 4 bases, V lost 3 bases, and 4 bases had no gene match. CDR1 is SGHDT, CDR2 YYEEEE, per germline.

The CDR3 bases are TGTGCCAGCAGCGTAGGGGGCAGGGGAACCGGGGAGCTGTTTTTT. Its translation: CASSVGGRGTGELFF. The V gene is TRBV9, the J gene TRBJ2-2; possible D gene TRBD1, 6 bases. Trimming left V 0 bases short and J 5 bases short, with 11 bases between. Germline CDR1 SGDLS, CDR2 YYNGEE. The CDR3 length is 15 residues.

The rearrangement links TRBV7-9 to TRBJ1-5; no clear D. V lost 5 bases and J lost 9, with 11 bases in between. CDR3 length: 12 amino acids. Germline values: CDR1 SEHNR, CDR2 FQNEAQ (reference sequence). The CDR3 region has the DNA TGTGCCAGCAGCAACCCGGAGGCGCCCCAGCATTTT. The encoded protein is CASSNPEAPQHF.

The rearrangement links TRBV6-6 to TRBJ1-3, with a tentative D call TRBD1 (5 bases). V was cut by 6 bases and J by 4 bases, with 13 bases left in between. Germline V lookup: CDR1 MNHNY, CDR2 SVGAGI (reference sequence). This CDR3 is built from 14 residues. CDR3 region: CASSYAGRGNTIYF. The CDR3 coding sequence is TGTGCCAGCAGCTATGCAGGGCGGGGAAACACCATATATTTT.

The rearrangement uses TRBV4-1 and TRBJ2-4, with D hard to call. V dropped 1 base and J dropped 5 bases, with 9 bases sitting between them. The length of the CDR3 is 14 residues. Per the germline V gene, CDR1 is MGHRA and CDR2 is YSYEKL. CDR3 sequence reads: CASSQGGNENIQYF. DNA of the CDR3: TGCGCCAGCAGCCAAGGTGGGAATGAAAACATTCAGTACTTC.

The genes are TRBV10-3 and TRBJ2-7, with D perhaps matching TRBD1 (5 bases). Trimming took off 2 bases at V and 8 bases at J, with 16 bases between the two ends. Per germline, CDR1 ENHRY and CDR2 SYGVKD. The CDR3 is made up of 14 amino acids. CDR3 region: CAISEMGDRQQQYF. As DNA, the CDR3 is TGTGCCATCAGTGAGATGGGTGACAGACAACAGCAGTACTTC.

The CDR3 nucleotides are TGTGCCAGCAGTCTTGGTAGAAGAGGCGAGACCCAGTACTTC. Amino acid sequence: CASSLGRRGETQYF. This chain uses TRBV28 with TRBJ2-5; D unresolved. The V end was cut by 5 bases, the J end by 5 bases, with 15 bases between. There are 14 residues in the CDR3. Germline V CDR1 and CDR2: MDHEN, SYDVKM.

The chain links TRBV6-5 to TRBJ2-7; unclear D gene. V lost 5 bases and J 4 bases, leaving 15 bases between the germline ends. The length of the CDR3 is 14 residues. Germline V gene sequence: CDR1 MNHEY, CDR2 SVGAGI. DNA of the CDR3: TGTGCCAGCAGTAGTCTTACTTCGGCGTACGAGCAGTACTTC. Translated, it gives CASSSLTSAYEQYF.

On this clone itself: Its ends do not fully match the called genes, so a read error is possible. The V call is TRBV27, the J call TRBJ1-3; weak D call: TRBD1 (6 bases). The length of the CDR3 is 14 residues. The germline gives CDR1 MNHEY, CDR2 SMNVEV (reference sequence). Here the CDR3 reads CASRSGGGGSTIYF. The CDR3 region has the DNA TGTGCCAGCAGGTCCGGGGGCGGTGGAAGCACCATATATTTT.

The chain couples TRBV28 to TRBJ1-3; weak D call: TRBD1 (6 bases). This CDR3 has 16 residues. Germline CDR1 and CDR2: MDHEN and SYDVKM. Deletions cut 5 bases from V and 0 bases from J, with 14 bases between. The CDR3 here is CASSTPNRDSGNTIYF. The CDR3 nucleotides read TGTGCCAGCAGTACGCCTAACAGGGACTCTGGAAACACCATATATTTT.

The chain is built from TRBV5-6 and TRBJ2-7, with 11 nucleotides matching TRBD2. Germline trimming cut 3 bases from V and 5 bases from J; bases unmatched to any gene: 13. The CDR3 is made up of 17 amino acids. Germline assignment: CDR1 SGHDT and CDR2 YYEEEE. CDR3 region: CASSSIIASGRRNEQYF. CDR3 DNA: TGTGCCAGCAGCTCGATCATAGCTAGCGGGAGGAGAAACGAGCAGTACTTC.

V gene TRBV5-8 combines with J gene TRBJ2-7; D ambiguous. The CDR3 spans 16 residues. V lost 1 base to trimming and J lost 0 bases, with 14 bases between them. Germline CDR1 is SGHTS and CDR2 is YDEGEE. CDR3 in amino acids: CASSLLTGSSSYEQYF. The CDR3 bases are TGTGCCAGCAGCTTGTTAACCGGTTCGAGCTCCTACGAGCAGTACTTC.

The J gene is TRBJ2-1, the V gene TRBV28, with no clear D. Trimming removed 1 base at V and 9 bases at J, with 16 bases between. Germline loops: CDR1 MDHEN, CDR2 SYDVKM. The CDR3 totals 15 residues. DNA of the CDR3: TGTGCCAGCAGTTTATCTACGTTGGCTTCGTCTGAGCAGTTCTTC. Residues: CASSLSTLASSEQFF. Combining the CDR3 with reference TRBV28 and TRBJ2-1 gives the whole variable domain DVKVTQSSRYLVKRTGEKVFLECVQDMDHENMFWYRQDPGLGLRLIYFSYDVKMKEKGDIPEGYSVSREKKERFSLILESASTNQTSMYLCASSLSTLASSEQFFGPGTRLTVL.

A single count supports this clone. The rearrangement joins TRBV19 to TRBJ2-1; D is perhaps TRBD1 (6 bases). CDR3 length: 13 amino acids. Germline V gives CDR1 LNHDA, CDR2 SQIVND (reference sequence). Trimming shortened V by 4 bases and J by 8 bases, and 12 bases separated the two germline ends. The CDR3 region has the DNA TGTGCCAGTAGTAGGGGCAGGGGCGATGAGCAGTTCTTC. Amino acids: CASSRGRGDEQFF. The variable domain in full, completed from reference TRBV19 and TRBJ2-1, reads DGGITQSPKYLFRKEGQNVTLSCEQNLNHDAMYWYRQDPGQGLRLIYYSQIVNDFQKGDIAEGYSVSREKKESFPLTVTSAQKNPTAFYLCASSRGRGDEQFFGPGTRLTVL.

The chain combines TRBV21-1 with TRBJ1-4; the D call TRBD1 from the table was never checked on the DNA. TRBV21-1 is given as a pseudogene. CDR3 length: 20 amino acids. The CDR3 here is CASSKVEGRGKLRPNEKLFF. In DNA form, the CDR3 reads TGTGCCAGCAGCAAAGTGGAGGGCAGGGGGAAGTTACGCCCTAATGAAAAACTGTTTTTT.

The chain combines TRBV10-3 with TRBJ2-1; 10 nucleotides agree with TRBD2. Losses at the gene ends were 7 bases for V and 7 bases for J; bases not matched to a gene: 10. The V gene's germline CDR1 is ENHRY and CDR2 SYGVKD. The CDR3 has 15 amino acids. CDR3 nucleotides: TGTGCCATCAAAGGTGCTAGCGGGAGCGTGAATGAGCAGTTCTTC. Translated: CAIKGASGSVNEQFF.

The V gene is TRBV5-4, the J gene TRBJ2-1; 7 bases agree with TRBD2. Germline-derived CDR1 and CDR2 are SGHNT and YYREEE (reference sequence). With 0 bases clipped from V and 9 bases from J, the junction kept 3 bases outside the gene matches. The CDR3 sequence is 13 residues long. The CDR3 reads CASSLGDYGEQFF. The CDR3 DNA reads TGTGCCAGCAGCTTGGGGGACTATGGTGAGCAGTTCTTC.

CDR3 nucleotide sequence: TGTGCCAGCAGTGCGGGAATTTATAGCAATCAGCCCCAGCATTTT. Its translation: CASSAGIYSNQPQHF. The genes are TRBV27 and TRBJ1-5; no definite D call. V was pared by 5 bases and J by 0 bases, with 11 bases between. CDR1 is MNHEY and CDR2 is SMNVEV in the germline V gene (reference sequence). The CDR3 loop spans 15 amino acids.

Here the CDR3 DNA reads TGTGCCAGCAGCTTTTTCTCTGAGAACACTGAAGCTTTCTTT. Amino acid sequence: CASSFFSENTEAFF. The rearrangement links TRBV5-6 to TRBJ1-1; D gene ambiguous. Germline lookup yields CDR1 SGHDT and CDR2 YYEEEE. The CDR3 is 14 amino acids. The germline V and J ends were trimmed by 2 bases and 1 base, with 9 bases remaining between them.

The rearrangement joins TRBV28 to TRBJ2-3; no firm D call. Trimming pared 3 bases from V and 1 base from J, leaving 8 bases between. The germline V gene has CDR1 MDHEN and CDR2 SYDVKM. The length of the CDR3 is 14 residues. CDR3 DNA: TGTGCCAGCAGTTTTGGGGTCGGCACAGATACGCAGTATTTT. It yields the protein CASSFGVGTDTQYF.

This clone was counted once. This chain links TRBV6-5 with TRBJ1-1; 9 positions match TRBD1. V dropped 6 bases and J dropped 1; count of bases not matched to a gene: 3. There are 14 residues in the CDR3. Germline lookup yields CDR1 MNHEY and CDR2 SVGAGI. The CDR3: CASRQDRGNTEAFF. In DNA, the CDR3 is TGTGCCAGCAGGCAGGACAGGGGGAACACTGAAGCTTTCTTT.

This chain uses TRBV5-1 with TRBJ2-1; 7 nucleotides line up with TRBD2. CDR3 length: 16 residues. The J segment lost 6 bases and the V segment lost 0 bases, leaving 9 bases of the junction unmatched. Germline CDR1 SGHRS, CDR2 YFSETQ. CDR3 sequence (DNA): TGCGCCAGCAGCTTGGTGGCGGGAGTCACCACCAATGAGCAGTTCTTC. It is translated as CASSLVAGVTTNEQFF.

The table lists this clone with a few counts. The J gene is TRBJ1-3, the V gene TRBV6-5, with D perhaps matching TRBD1 (5 bases). The CDR3 is 16 amino acids. Per germline, CDR1 MNHEY and CDR2 SVGAGI. V gave up 2 bases and J gave up 0 bases, with 11 bases separating them. This CDR3 is CASSYGGTGSGNTIYF. The CDR3, as DNA: TGTGCCAGCAGTTACGGAGGGACCGGCTCTGGAAACACCATATATTTT.

The chain employs TRBV28 and TRBJ2-1, with 10 bases matching TRBD2. The junction had 12 bases not matched to a gene; V was cut back by 6 bases and J by 7 bases. CDR1 and CDR2 (germline): MDHEN, SYDVKM. The CDR3 is made up of 16 amino acids. The DNA of the CDR3 is TGTGCCAGCAGCCCCGGGAGCGGGAGGGGGGGGAATGAGCAGTTCTTC. It specifies CASSPGSGRGGNEQFF.

This clone was recorded once. The rearrangement links TRBV6-1 to TRBJ2-6; perhaps D is TRBD1 or TRBD2 (5 bases each). The V end lost 1 base, the J end lost 1 base, and 5 bases lay between the germline ends. CDR1 is MNHNS, CDR2 SASEGT, per germline. The length of the CDR3 is 15 residues. CDR3 sequence: CASSEGGSGANVLTF. The CDR3 DNA reads TGTGCCAGCAGTGAAGGGGGGTCTGGGGCCAACGTCCTGACTTTC.

This sequence joins TRBV9 and TRBJ1-1, with D possibly matching TRBD1 (5 bases). CDR1 and CDR2 (germline): SGDLS, YYNGEE. Trimming removed 0 bases at V and 0 bases at J, with 9 bases between. This CDR3 is 15 amino acids long. For the CDR3, the DNA is TGTGCCAGCAGCGTAGTCTCAGGGTTGAACACTGAAGCTTTCTTT. Its protein is CASSVVSGLNTEAFF.

Remarks on this clone: Other DNA sequences of this sample code for an identical CDR3. V and J are TRBV7-2 and TRBJ2-5; D is ambiguous. Trimming took off 1 base at V and 5 bases at J, with 8 bases between the two ends. The CDR3 runs to 13 residues. CDR1 SGHTA and CDR2 FQGNSA come from the germline V gene. In nucleotides, the CDR3 is TGTGCCAGCAGCTTAGACGTCTTCGAGACCCAGTACTTC. It is translated as CASSLDVFETQYF.

The gene calls are TRBV9 and TRBJ1-2; TRBD1 is a possible D gene (6 bases). The germline V and J ends were trimmed by 3 bases and 7 bases, with 22 bases remaining between them. This CDR3 spans 16 amino acids. The germline gives CDR1 SGDLS, CDR2 YYNGEE. The CDR3 is CASSAQADRFVGGYTF. DNA for the CDR3: TGTGCCAGCAGCGCTCAAGCCGACAGGTTTGTTGGTGGCTACACCTTC.

The chain joins TRBV27 to TRBJ2-7, with D possibly TRBD2 on 5 matching bases. This CDR3 is built from 15 residues. Trimming stripped 3 bases from V and 0 bases from J, with 12 bases between. Germline CDR1 MNHEY, CDR2 SMNVEV (reference sequence). The CDR3 bases are TGTGCCAGCAGTTTTGCGGGTTCGAGCTCCTACGAGCAGTACTTC. Protein: CASSFAGSSSYEQYF.

In its sample, this clone was seen once. The chain links TRBV10-3 to TRBJ1-5; D unresolved. The CDR3 spans 13 residues. Germline assignment: CDR1 ENHRY and CDR2 SYGVKD. V lost 4 bases and J 4 bases, leaving 8 bases between the germline ends. Here the CDR3 DNA reads TGTGCCATCAGTGGGGCAGAGAATCAGCCCCAGCATTTT. Amino acids: CAISGAENQPQHF.